This note documents a single T cell receptor beta chain sequence. The antigen is unknown. The data belong to a study of blood T cells in healthy people across ages. The authors ran a second PCR of roughly 6 to 12 cycles using a sample-barcoded 5' primer and a J-beta primer mix. TCRdb reanalysed the 5' RACE reads using MiXCR and keeps one entry per CDR3 protein. The sample contains 1.5 million to 2 million distinct CDR3 sequences, roughly two fifths of which appear only once. Overall study results and limits: Lack of knowledge of donor CMV status possibly confounded expanded clonotype changes.

The clonotype originates from a human donor in good health. Material: blood.

In nucleotides, the CDR3 is TGTGCCAGCAGCAAGACCGGGGGGACAGATACGCAGTATTTT. Its protein product is CASSKTGGTDTQYF. The rearrangement uses TRBV7-2 and TRBJ2-3; TRBD2 aligns across 7 bases. CDR1 SGHTA and CDR2 FQGNSA come from the germline V gene. The CDR3 has 14 amino acids. V dropped 5 bases and J dropped 3; count of bases not matched to a gene: 5.